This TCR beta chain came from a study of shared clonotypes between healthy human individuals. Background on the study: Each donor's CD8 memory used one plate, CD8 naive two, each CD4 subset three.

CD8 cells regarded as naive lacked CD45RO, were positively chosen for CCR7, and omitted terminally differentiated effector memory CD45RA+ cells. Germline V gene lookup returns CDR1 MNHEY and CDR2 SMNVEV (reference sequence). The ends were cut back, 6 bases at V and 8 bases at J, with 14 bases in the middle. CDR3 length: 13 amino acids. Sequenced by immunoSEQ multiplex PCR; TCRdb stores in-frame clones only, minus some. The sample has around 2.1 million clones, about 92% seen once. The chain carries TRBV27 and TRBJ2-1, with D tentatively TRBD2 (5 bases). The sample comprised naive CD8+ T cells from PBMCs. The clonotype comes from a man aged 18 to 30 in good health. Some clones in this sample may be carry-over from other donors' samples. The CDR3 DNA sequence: TGTGCCAGCAGAGTTGAAATTAGCGATGAGCAGTTCTTC. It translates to CASRVEISDEQFF.